This TCR beta chain comes out of a study of control samples from healthy donors and cancer patients. This table comes from immunoSEQ multiplex PCR, and its TCRdb copy is limited to in-frame clones, with some not included. The sample holds 85,000 to 95,000 clones, 80% to 95% seen once. Trimming took off 8 bases at V and 2 bases at J, with 15 bases between the two ends. The CDR3 runs to 14 residues. CDR1 and CDR2 from the germline V gene are MDHEN and SYDVKM. This sequence joins TRBV28 and TRBJ1-2; D gene ambiguous. This receptor was taken from a woman aged 25 to 39 in good health. The sequenced material came from blood. For the CDR3, the DNA is TGTGCCAGCTTCTTGGGCGGGCTGAACTATGGCTACACCTTC. Protein product: CASFLGGLNYGYTF.